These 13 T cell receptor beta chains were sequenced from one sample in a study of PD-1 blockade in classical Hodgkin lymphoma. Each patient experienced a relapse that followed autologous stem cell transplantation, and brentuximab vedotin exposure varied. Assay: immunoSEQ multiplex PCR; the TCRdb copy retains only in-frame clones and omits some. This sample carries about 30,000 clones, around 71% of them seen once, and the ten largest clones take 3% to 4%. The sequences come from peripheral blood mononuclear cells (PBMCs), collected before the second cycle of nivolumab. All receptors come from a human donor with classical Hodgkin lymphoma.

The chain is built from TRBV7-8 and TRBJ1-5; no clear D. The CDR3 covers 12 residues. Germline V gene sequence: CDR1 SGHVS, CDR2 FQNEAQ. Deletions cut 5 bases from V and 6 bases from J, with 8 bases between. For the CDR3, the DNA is TGTGCCAGCAGCCCCCGTTCTCAGCCCCAGCATTTT. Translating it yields CASSPRSQPQHF.

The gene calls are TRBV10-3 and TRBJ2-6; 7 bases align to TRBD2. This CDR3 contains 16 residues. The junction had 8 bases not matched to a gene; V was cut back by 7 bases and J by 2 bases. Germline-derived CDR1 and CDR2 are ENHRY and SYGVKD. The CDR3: CAITPSGATGANVLTF. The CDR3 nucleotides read TGTGCCATCACACCCAGCGGGGCAACTGGGGCCAACGTCCTGACTTTC.

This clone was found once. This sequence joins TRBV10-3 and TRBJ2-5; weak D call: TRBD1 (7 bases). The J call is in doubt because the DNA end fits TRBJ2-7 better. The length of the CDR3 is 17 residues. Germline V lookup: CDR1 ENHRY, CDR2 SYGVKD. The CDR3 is CAISASLVQGGPSEQYF. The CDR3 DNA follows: TGTGCCATCAGTGCCTCCTTGGTGCAGGGGGGTCCCAGCGAGCAGTACTTC.

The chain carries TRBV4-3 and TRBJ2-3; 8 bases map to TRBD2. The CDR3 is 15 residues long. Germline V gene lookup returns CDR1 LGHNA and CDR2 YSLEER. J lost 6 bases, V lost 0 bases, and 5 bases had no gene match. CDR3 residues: CASSQDRAGGDTQYF. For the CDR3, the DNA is TGCGCCAGCAGCCAAGATCGGGCGGGGGGTGATACGCAGTATTTT.

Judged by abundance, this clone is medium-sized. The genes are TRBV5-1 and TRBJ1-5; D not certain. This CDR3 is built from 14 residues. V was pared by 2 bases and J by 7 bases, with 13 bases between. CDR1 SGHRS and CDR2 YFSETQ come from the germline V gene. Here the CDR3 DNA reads TGCGCCAGCAGCTTAATAGGGTCCGGGCAGCCCCAGCATTTT. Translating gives CASSLIGSGQPQHF.

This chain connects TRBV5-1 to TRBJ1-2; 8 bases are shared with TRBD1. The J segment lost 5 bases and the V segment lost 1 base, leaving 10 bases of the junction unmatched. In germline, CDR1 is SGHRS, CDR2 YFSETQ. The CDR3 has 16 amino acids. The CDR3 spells CASSLSPQGAFYGYTF. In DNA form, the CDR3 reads TGCGCCAGCAGCTTGTCTCCGCAGGGGGCCTTTTATGGCTACACCTTC.

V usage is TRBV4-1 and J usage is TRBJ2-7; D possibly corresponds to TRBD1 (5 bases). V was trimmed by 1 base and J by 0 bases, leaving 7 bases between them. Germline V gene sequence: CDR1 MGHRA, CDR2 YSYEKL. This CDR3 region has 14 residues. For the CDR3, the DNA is TGCGCCAGCAGCCAAGTGACAGTCTCCTACGAGCAGTACTTC. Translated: CASSQVTVSYEQYF.

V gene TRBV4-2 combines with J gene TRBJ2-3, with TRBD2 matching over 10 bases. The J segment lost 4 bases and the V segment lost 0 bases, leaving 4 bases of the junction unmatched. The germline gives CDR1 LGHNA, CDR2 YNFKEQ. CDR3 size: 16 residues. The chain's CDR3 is CASSQEPGLASDTQYF. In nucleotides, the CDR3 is TGTGCCAGCAGCCAAGAACCGGGACTAGCGTCAGATACGCAGTATTTT.

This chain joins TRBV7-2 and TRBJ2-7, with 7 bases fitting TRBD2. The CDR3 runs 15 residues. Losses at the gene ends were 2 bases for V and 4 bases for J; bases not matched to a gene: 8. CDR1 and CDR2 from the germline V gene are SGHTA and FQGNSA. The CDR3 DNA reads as TGTGCCAGCAGCTTAACCGGCGGGGGTGGGTACGAGCAGTACTTC. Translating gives CASSLTGGGGYEQYF.

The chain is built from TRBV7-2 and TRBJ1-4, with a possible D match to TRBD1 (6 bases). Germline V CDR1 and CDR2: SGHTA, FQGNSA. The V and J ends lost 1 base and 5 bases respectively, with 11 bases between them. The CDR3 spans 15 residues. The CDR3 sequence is CASSLGGRGNEKLFF. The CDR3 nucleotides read TGTGCCAGCAGCTTAGGGGGCAGGGGAAATGAAAAACTGTTTTTT.

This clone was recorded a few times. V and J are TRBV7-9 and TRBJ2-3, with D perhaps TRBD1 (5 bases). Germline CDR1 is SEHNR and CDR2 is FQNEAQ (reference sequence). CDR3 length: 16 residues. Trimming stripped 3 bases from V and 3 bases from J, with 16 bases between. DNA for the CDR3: TGTGCCAGCAGCTTCCGGCCTTTGGGGCGGACAGATACGCAGTATTTT. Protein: CASSFRPLGRTDTQYF.

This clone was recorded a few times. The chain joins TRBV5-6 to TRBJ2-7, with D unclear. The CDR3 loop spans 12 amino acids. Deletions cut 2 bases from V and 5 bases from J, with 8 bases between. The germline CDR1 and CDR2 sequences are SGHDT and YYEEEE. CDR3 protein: CASSFSTDEQYF. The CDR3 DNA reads TGTGCCAGCAGCTTTAGCACCGACGAGCAGTACTTC.

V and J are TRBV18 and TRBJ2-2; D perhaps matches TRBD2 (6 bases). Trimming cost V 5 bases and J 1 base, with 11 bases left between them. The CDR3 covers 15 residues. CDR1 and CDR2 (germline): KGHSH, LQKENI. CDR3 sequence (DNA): TGTGCCAGCTCATTAGCGGCGAAGAACACCGGGGAGCTGTTTTTT. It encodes CASSLAAKNTGELFF.